This note documents a single T cell receptor beta chain sequence. The RNA input was about 0.5 to 1 ug, and it was reverse transcribed with random hexamers. A multiplex approach, immunoSEQ multiplex PCR, amplified TCR beta CDR3 across 54 Vbeta and 13 Jbeta. TCRdb fed the immunoSEQ multiplex PCR reads into MiXCR, producing one record per CDR3 protein. The sample holds about 300,000 distinct CDR3 sequences, about 88% seen once. This specimen belongs to a study of CD8 T cells in Susac syndrome. This TCR was recovered from a human donor with multiple sclerosis. The material sequenced was CD8+ T cells from PBMCs.

This CDR3 is CASSYGGRGISGEQFF. The CDR3 DNA reads as TGTGCCAGCAGTTACGGCGGTAGGGGGATTTCTGGTGAGCAGTTCTTC. The V call is TRBV6-5, the J call TRBJ2-1, with D tentatively TRBD1 (6 bases). Germline CDR1 and CDR2: MNHEY and SVGAGI. Trimming took off 2 bases at V and 9 bases at J, with 20 bases between the two ends. The CDR3 has 16 residues.